A single sample is the source of the 14 T cell receptor beta chains below, sequenced in a study of OX40 agonist ivuxolimab in advanced cancers. The method was immunoSEQ multiplex PCR; TCRdb's version includes in-frame clones alone and lacks a portion of them. The sample carries approximately 90,000 clones, 91% recorded once. The sample was CD4+ or CD8+ T cells sorted from blood, taken in a trial of the OX40 agonist ivuxolimab. Source of these receptors: an adult with an advanced solid tumor such as melanoma, head and neck, liver or kidney cancer.

CDR3 residues: CAFRGGTEAFF. As DNA, the CDR3 is TGTGCCTTCAGGGGAGGAACTGAAGCTTTCTTT. The chain recombines TRBV30 with TRBJ1-1; tentatively, D is TRBD1 (6 bases). Trimming cost V 7 bases and J 5 bases, with 11 bases left between them. The CDR3 has 11 amino acids. Germline lookup yields CDR1 GTSNPN and CDR2 SVGIG (reference sequence).

This clone occurred a few times. The chain is built from TRBV10-3 and TRBJ2-7; possible D gene TRBD1, 6 bases. This CDR3 contains 13 residues. CDR1 ENHRY and CDR2 SYGVKD come from the germline V gene. Trimming cost V 6 bases and J 5 bases, with 14 bases left between them. CDR3 protein: CAISTGFGDEQYF. The CDR3 DNA follows: TGTGCCATCAGCACAGGGTTCGGCGACGAGCAGTACTTC.

The V gene is TRBV7-6, the J gene TRBJ2-2, with TRBD2 matching 11 bases. V gave up 1 base and J gave up 4 bases; unmatched junction bases: 2. In germline, CDR1 is SGHVS, CDR2 FNYEAQ. The CDR3 sequence is 16 residues long. The CDR3 region has the DNA TGTGCCAGCAGCTTAGAACTAGCGGGAGTCACCGGGGAGCTGTTTTTT. It encodes CASSLELAGVTGELFF.

The chain joins TRBV7-9 to TRBJ1-2, with D possibly being TRBD1 (5 bases). Germline assignment: CDR1 SEHNR and CDR2 FQNEAQ (reference sequence). The CDR3 has 14 residues. V shed 7 bases and J shed 4 bases, with 16 bases lying between them. The CDR3 sequence: CASTMGGVFYGYTF. The CDR3 nucleotides read TGTGCCAGCACCATGGGGGGAGTCTTCTATGGCTACACCTTC. Together with reference TRBV7-9 and TRBJ1-2, the CDR3 gives the full variable domain: DTGVSQNPRHKITKRGQNVTFRCDPISEHNRLYWYRQTLGQGPEFLTYFQNEAQLEKSRLLSDRFSAERPKGSFSTLEIQRTEQGDSAMYLCASTMGGVFYGYTFGSGTRLTVV.

J is TRBJ2-1 and V is TRBV7-3; possible D gene TRBD2, 7 bases. The germline V gene has CDR1 SGHTA and CDR2 FQGTGA. V shed 4 bases and J shed 4 bases, with 14 bases lying between them. The CDR3 consists of 15 residues. In DNA form, the CDR3 reads TGTGCCAGCAGCTCACAGGGACTACTTTACAATGAGCAGTTCTTC. Translation gives CASSSQGLLYNEQFF.

The chain recombines TRBV4-1 with TRBJ2-2, with TRBD2 matching over 7 bases. Germline assignment: CDR1 MGHRA and CDR2 YSYEKL. V lost 4 bases, J lost 4 bases, and 12 bases stayed unmatched. This CDR3 is built from 17 residues. The CDR3 spells CASSPGGEGRVTGELFF. CDR3 bases: TGCGCCAGCAGCCCCGGTGGGGAGGGGCGAGTCACCGGGGAGCTGTTTTTT.

V and J are TRBV28 and TRBJ2-7; tentatively, D is TRBD1 (5 bases). CDR1 is MDHEN, CDR2 SYDVKM, per germline. The CDR3 is made up of 15 amino acids. The germline V and J ends were trimmed by 6 bases and 3 bases, with 18 bases remaining between them. The CDR3 DNA sequence: TGTGCCAGCAGGCCCAGTCAGGGAAGTTTCTACGAGCAGTACTTC. Amino acid sequence: CASRPSQGSFYEQYF.

The genes are TRBV30 and TRBJ2-1, with 11 nucleotides matching TRBD2. V was pared by 0 bases and J by 5 bases, with 9 bases of the junction left unmatched. Germline assignment: CDR1 GTSNPN and CDR2 SVGIG (reference sequence). The CDR3 length is 17 residues. The CDR3 loop reads CAWSVGSGRAGNNEQFF. The CDR3 DNA sequence: TGTGCCTGGAGTGTAGGTAGCGGGAGGGCCGGGAACAATGAGCAGTTCTTC.

The chain combines TRBV27 with TRBJ2-3; 10 nucleotides match TRBD2. The germline V gene has CDR1 MNHEY and CDR2 SMNVEV (reference sequence). V shed 6 bases, J shed 6 bases, and the junction held 9 bases outside the gene matches. CDR3 length: 15 amino acids. The CDR3 sequence: CASRGLAGVSDTQYF. The CDR3 nucleotides read TGTGCCAGCAGGGGGCTAGCGGGAGTTTCGGATACGCAGTATTTT.

The chain carries TRBV18 and TRBJ2-7, with D tentatively TRBD1 or TRBD2 (5 bases each). The germline CDR1 and CDR2 sequences are KGHSH and LQKENI. V dropped 2 bases and J dropped 2 bases, with 10 bases sitting between them. The CDR3 contains 14 residues. The CDR3 reads CASSPGGRTYEQYF. Written as DNA, the CDR3 is TGTGCCAGCTCACCAGGGGGACGGACCTACGAGCAGTACTTC.

The chain has TRBV11-2 and TRBJ2-2; maybe TRBD2 (5 bases). This CDR3 contains 16 residues. Germline-derived CDR1 and CDR2 are SGHAT and FQNNGV. Trimming removed 5 bases at V and 2 bases at J, with 15 bases between. The CDR3 loop reads CASSRLPRSNTGELFF. The CDR3 bases are TGTGCCAGCAGCCGACTACCTCGATCAAACACCGGGGAGCTGTTTTTT.

This clone has more than one count but fewer than ten. The chain joins TRBV12-5 to TRBJ2-7, with 8 bases identical to TRBD1. The germline V gene has CDR1 LGHNT and CDR2 FRNRAP. The CDR3 contains 17 residues. J was trimmed by 4 bases and V by 0 bases; bases with no gene match: 11. The CDR3: CASGLVRGQGALYEQYF. In DNA form, the CDR3 reads TGTGCTAGTGGTTTGGTAAGAGGGCAGGGGGCGCTGTACGAGCAGTACTTC.

The genes are TRBV19 and TRBJ2-3; TRBD2 matches at 7 bases. V shed 2 bases and J 3 bases; nucleotides not matched to a gene: 5. The germline gives CDR1 LNHDA, CDR2 SQIVND (reference sequence). The length of the CDR3 is 15 residues. CDR3 nucleotides: TGTGCCAGTAGTATACTGGCGGGAGAGACAGATACGCAGTATTTT. This sequence encodes CASSILAGETDTQYF.

The chain joins TRBV11-1 to TRBJ2-5; 7 nucleotides line up with TRBD1. The CDR3 length is 15 residues. Trimming took 5 bases from V and 3 from J; bases not matched to a gene: 9. Germline V gene sequence: CDR1 SGHAT, CDR2 FQDESV (reference sequence). This chain's CDR3 is CASSKGTAPKETQYF. In nucleotides, the CDR3 is TGTGCCAGCAGCAAAGGGACAGCACCAAAAGAGACCCAGTACTTC.